This entry lists 8 T cell receptor beta chains sequenced from one sample in a study of T cells after yellow fever vaccination. Each CDR3 protein gets one entry after TCRdb re-called the 5' RACE reads with MiXCR. The table shows about 300,000 distinct CDR3 sequences, with 7.5% to 9.5% occurring only once. The specimen was CD4+ T cells sorted from PBMCs, collected 5 days after the yellow fever booster vaccination. These receptors originate from a young man who received the YFV17D yellow fever vaccine.

CDR3 region: CASSQTQRSSYNSPLHF. For the CDR3, the DNA is TGCGCCAGCAGCCAGACACAGCGGAGCTCCTATAATTCACCCCTCCACTTT. This chain links TRBV4-3 with TRBJ1-6, with no clear D. This CDR3 is 17 amino acids long. V shed 3 bases and J shed 0 bases, with 12 bases lying between them. Germline assignment: CDR1 LGHNA and CDR2 YSLEER.

The V gene is TRBV7-2, the J gene TRBJ1-3; D possibly corresponds to TRBD1 (6 bases). This CDR3 spans 15 amino acids. Trimming removed 3 bases from V and 0 bases from J, with 9 bases in between. Germline V gene sequence: CDR1 SGHTA, CDR2 FQGNSA. The DNA for the CDR3 is TGTGCCAGCAGCTTTACAGGGTCCTCTGGAAACACCATATATTTT. Its protein is CASSFTGSSGNTIYF.

The sample holds a few counts of this clonotype. The chain uses TRBV11-2 and TRBJ2-3, with D hard to call. Germline lookup yields CDR1 SGHAT and CDR2 FQNNGV. The CDR3 totals 14 residues. Trimming pared 5 bases from V and 2 bases from J, leaving 11 bases between. This CDR3 reads CASSARYSTDTQYF. CDR3 DNA sequence: TGTGCCAGCAGCGCTCGATACTCCACAGATACGCAGTATTTT.

This clonotype has at least ten counts. The chain links TRBV20-1 to TRBJ2-1; 10 bases are shared with TRBD1. Germline V gene sequence: CDR1 DFQATT, CDR2 SNEGSKA (reference sequence). Germline trimming cut 5 bases from V and 6 bases from J; bases unmatched to any gene: 4. This CDR3 contains 13 residues. CDR3 loop: CSAFRDRGNEQFF. DNA for the CDR3: TGCAGTGCTTTCCGGGACAGGGGCAATGAGCAGTTCTTC.

V usage is TRBV5-4 and J usage is TRBJ2-5; 7 nucleotides line up with TRBD1. With 3 bases clipped from V and 2 bases from J, the junction kept 7 bases outside the gene matches. Germline-derived CDR1 and CDR2 are SGHNT and YYREEE (reference sequence). CDR3 size: 15 residues. The CDR3 DNA is TGTGCCAGCAGCTCAGGGGGACGGTTACAAGAGACCCAGTACTTC. It translates to CASSSGGRLQETQYF. Drawing the rest from reference TRBV5-4 and TRBJ2-5, the complete variable domain is ETGVTQSPTHLIKTRGQQVTLRCSSQSGHNTVSWYQQALGQGPQFIFQYYREEENGRGNFPPRFSGLQFPNYSSELNVNALELDDSALYLCASSSGGRLQETQYFGPGTRLLVL.

On this clonotype itself: The CDR3 does not end in the conserved phenylalanine or tryptophan, so this is likely a read error. V gene TRBV9 combines with J gene TRBJ2-7; TRBD1 might be the D (5 bases). CDR3 length equals 13 residues. Germline V gives CDR1 SGDLS, CDR2 YYNGEE. The V end was cut by 2 bases, the J end by 4 bases, with 10 bases between. The CDR3 region has the DNA TGTGCCAGCAGCGTTTCCCAGGGTTACGAGCAGTACTCC. It is translated as CASSVSQGYEQYS.

There are many counts of this clonotype. V usage is TRBV2 and J usage is TRBJ2-7; D tentatively reads TRBD1 or TRBD2 (6 bases each). The CDR3 contains 15 residues. The germline CDR1 and CDR2 sequences are SNHLY and FYNNEI. Trimming left V 2 bases short and J 3 bases short, with 14 bases between. This chain's CDR3 is CASSESGGGIYEQYV. CDR3 bases: TGTGCCAGCAGTGAAAGTGGAGGGGGAATCTACGAGCAGTACGTC.

This clonotype was seen at least ten times. The V and J genes are TRBV6-6 and TRBJ2-7; the match to TRBD2 covers 9 bases. The length of the CDR3 is 15 residues. Trimming at V came to 6 bases and at J to 0 bases, leaving 6 bases not matched to a gene. CDR1 and CDR2 (germline): MNHNY, SVGAGI (reference sequence). CDR3 sequence reads: CASRGSGGSSYEQYV. As DNA, the CDR3 is TGTGCCAGCAGGGGTAGCGGGGGCAGCTCCTACGAGCAGTACGTC.